What follows are 20 T cell receptor beta chains derived from one specimen sequenced in a study of monozygotic twins with inflammatory bowel disease. TCRdb reprocessed the 5' RACE reads, keeping one entry per CDR3 protein, no DNA. In all, the sample yields about 160,000 distinct CDR3 sequences. Sequenced sample: blood. Receptors were obtained from a human donor with ulcerative colitis or Crohn's disease, or a healthy co-twin of an affected twin (not recorded which).

This chain joins TRBV20-1 and TRBJ2-3; TCRdb reports TRBD1, a call that lacks DNA to check it against. The CDR3 totals 14 residues. Germline V CDR1 and CDR2: DFQATT, SNEGSKA (reference sequence). Here the CDR3 reads CSALGRLTWDTQYF.

This chain links TRBV20-1 with TRBJ2-1; there is no DNA to check the TCRdb D call of TRBD2. Germline V gene data show CDR1 as DFQATT and CDR2 as SNEGSKA (reference sequence). The CDR3 is 16 amino acids. CDR3 loop: CRATSGGSSSYNEQFF.

The V call is TRBV5-1, the J call TRBJ2-3; there is no DNA to check the TCRdb D call of TRBD2. The germline gives CDR1 SGHRS, CDR2 YFSETQ. The CDR3 covers 15 residues. CDR3: CASSTYGGSTDTQYF.

The rearrangement joins TRBV9 to TRBJ2-7. The CDR3 length is 14 residues. In germline, CDR1 is SGDLS, CDR2 YYNGEE. The CDR3 loop is CASSIATKSGEQYF.

The CDR3 loop is CASSPGTSGTYNEQFF. J is TRBJ2-1 and V is TRBV18; TCRdb calls TRBD2, which cannot be checked without DNA. Germline values: CDR1 KGHSH, CDR2 LQKENI. The CDR3 runs 16 residues.

The gene calls are TRBV5-1 and TRBJ1-3; TCRdb's D gene call, TRBD1, goes unchecked for lack of DNA. In germline, CDR1 is SGHRS, CDR2 YFSETQ. The CDR3 length is 16 residues. CDR3 residues: CASSLGTGDTGNTIYF.

The genes are TRBV9 and TRBJ2-3; the D gene TCRdb calls, TRBD2, cannot be checked with no DNA. The CDR3 totals 15 residues. Germline CDR1 reads SGDLS; CDR2 reads YYNGEE. The CDR3 region is CATSHLAGGLDTQYF.

CDR3 sequence reads: CASSLAQGGGFF. The V gene is TRBV7-2, the J gene TRBJ2-1; absent DNA, TCRdb's TRBD1 call cannot be checked. Per germline, CDR1 SGHTA and CDR2 FQGNSA. This CDR3 spans 12 amino acids. Using reference TRBV7-2 and TRBJ2-1 for the parts outside the CDR3, the full variable domain is GAGVSQSPSNKVTEKGKDVELRCDPISGHTALYWYRQSLGQGLEFLIYFQGNSAPDKSGLPSDRFSAERTGGSVSTLTIQRTQQEDSAVYLCASSLAQGGGFFGPGTRLTVL.

The chain uses TRBV11-2 and TRBJ2-7; the TRBD1 assignment by TCRdb is unverifiable without DNA. Looked up from germline, CDR1 is SGHAT and CDR2 is FQNNGV. The CDR3 loop spans 15 amino acids. CDR3 protein: CASTPWGSGPYEQYF. The whole variable domain, filled in from reference TRBV11-2 and TRBJ2-7, reads EAGVAQSPRYKIIEKRQSVAFWCNPISGHATLYWYQQILGQGPKLLIQFQNNGVVDDSQLPKDRFSAERLKGVDSTLKIQPAKLEDSAVYLCASTPWGSGPYEQYFGPGTRLTVT.

The chain links TRBV12-3 or TRBV12-4 to TRBJ1-1. CDR3 length: 14 residues. The CDR3 protein is CASSHRRWGTEAFF.

The rearrangement uses TRBV19 and TRBJ1-1. The CDR3 length is 11 residues. Per the germline V gene, CDR1 is LNHDA and CDR2 is SQIVND (reference sequence). The CDR3 spells CASRAGTEAFF.

J is TRBJ2-3 and V is TRBV7-9; TCRdb reports TRBD1, a call that lacks DNA to check it against. CDR3 length: 15 amino acids. Germline CDR1 is SEHNR and CDR2 is FQNEAQ (reference sequence). The CDR3 region is CASSENRGITDTQYF.

V usage is TRBV7-3 and J usage is TRBJ2-2; the TRBD1 assignment by TCRdb is unverifiable without DNA. This CDR3 region has 15 residues. Germline V gene lookup returns CDR1 SGHTA and CDR2 FQGTGA. CDR3 sequence: CASSLDRAGTGELFF.

The chain recombines TRBV10-3 with TRBJ2-2. The CDR3 consists of 15 residues. Per the germline V gene, CDR1 is ENHRY and CDR2 is SYGVKD. The CDR3 sequence is CAISENRANTGELFF.

The chain joins TRBV7-2 to TRBJ2-7; the D call from TCRdb, TRBD2, cannot be confirmed without DNA. The germline CDR1 and CDR2 sequences are SGHTA and FQGNSA. The CDR3 is 15 amino acids. CDR3: CASSLPRRKGGEQYF. The full variable domain, with the rest looked up from reference TRBV7-2 and TRBJ2-7, is GAGVSQSPSNKVTEKGKDVELRCDPISGHTALYWYRQSLGQGLEFLIYFQGNSAPDKSGLPSDRFSAERTGGSVSTLTIQRTQQEDSAVYLCASSLPRRKGGEQYFGPGTRLTVT.

The chain links TRBV25-1 to TRBJ2-5; TCRdb's assignment of TRBD1 cannot be checked, as there is no DNA. The CDR3 extends over 15 amino acids. CDR1 MGHDK and CDR2 SYGVNS come from the germline V gene. CDR3 amino acids: CASSYDRGLQETQYF.

J is TRBJ1-4 and V is TRBV25-1; checking the TCRdb D call of TRBD1 is not possible without DNA. Germline CDR1 and CDR2: MGHDK and SYGVNS. CDR3 size: 15 residues. The CDR3 is CASSESGGGVEKLFF.

The chain recombines TRBV18 with TRBJ1-2. The CDR3 spans 12 residues. Germline V lookup: CDR1 KGHSH, CDR2 LQKENI. The CDR3 loop is CASSPREAGYTF.

Here the CDR3 reads CSARDLGTTPNTGELFF. The chain carries TRBV20-1 and TRBJ2-2; TCRdb calls TRBD2, which cannot be checked without DNA. Germline-derived CDR1 and CDR2 are DFQATT and SNEGSKA (reference sequence). This CDR3 has 17 residues.

The V and J genes are TRBV5-4 and TRBJ2-7; TCRdb proposes TRBD1, but this gene call is untestable without DNA. The CDR3 is 13 amino acids. Germline V gene data show CDR1 as SGHNT and CDR2 as YYREEE (reference sequence). The CDR3 is CASSRGRDYEQYF.